This T cell receptor (beta chain) was profiled in a study of shared clonotypes between healthy human individuals. Study information: Per donor, CD8 memory used one plate, CD8 naive used two, CD4 memory used three and CD4 naive used three. Overall study findings and caveats: Incompleteness in sorted-subset sequencing, despite large depth, was shown by rarefaction.

About this clone itself: The antigen is not known.

Several immunoSEQ 96-well plates shared each subset's DNA, each plate a replicate. Methods used by the authors: Filtering differed, since immunoSEQ gave only junction sequences and no quality scores. Clones were sequenced by immunoSEQ multiplex PCR, and TCRdb holds only the in-frame ones, with some missing. The V and J calls and clone size come from that table; D and trimming were worked out from the DNA. The sample carries some 580,000 clones, about 97% recorded once. Deletions cut 6 bases from V and 1 base from J, with 16 bases between. The CDR3 sequence is 16 residues long. Germline V gene data show CDR1 as MRHNA and CDR2 as SNTAGT.

The gene calls are TRBV6-4 and TRBJ1-5; D may be TRBD1 (5 bases). Sequences were obtained from naive CD4+ T cells sorted from blood. Subset defined: CD45RA+ positively selected. This receptor was taken from a woman in her thirties in good health. The CDR3 spells CASSPTGGLSNQPQHF. The CDR3 DNA sequence: TGTGCCAGCAGCCCTACCGGGGGTCTAAGCAATCAGCCCCAGCATTTT.